This entry is about one T cell receptor beta chain. Deletions cut 5 bases from V and 5 bases from J, with 18 bases between. This CDR3 contains 15 residues. Germline CDR1 and CDR2: LNHNV and YYDKDF (reference sequence). TCRdb's copy holds only in-frame clones and misses some; the assay was immunoSEQ multiplex PCR. The sample carries under 65,000 clones, approximately 80% recorded once. The data were taken from a study of T cells in localized non-small cell lung cancer. The chain is built from TRBV15 and TRBJ1-1; no reliable D call. This TCR derives from an older female donor with stage II squamous cell lung carcinoma. This specimen was peripheral blood, taken before any cancer treatment. The CDR3 DNA follows: TGTGCCACCAGCTTAAGGACGGTGAGGAGGACTGAAGCTTTCTTT. Amino acid sequence: CATSLRTVRRTEAFF.